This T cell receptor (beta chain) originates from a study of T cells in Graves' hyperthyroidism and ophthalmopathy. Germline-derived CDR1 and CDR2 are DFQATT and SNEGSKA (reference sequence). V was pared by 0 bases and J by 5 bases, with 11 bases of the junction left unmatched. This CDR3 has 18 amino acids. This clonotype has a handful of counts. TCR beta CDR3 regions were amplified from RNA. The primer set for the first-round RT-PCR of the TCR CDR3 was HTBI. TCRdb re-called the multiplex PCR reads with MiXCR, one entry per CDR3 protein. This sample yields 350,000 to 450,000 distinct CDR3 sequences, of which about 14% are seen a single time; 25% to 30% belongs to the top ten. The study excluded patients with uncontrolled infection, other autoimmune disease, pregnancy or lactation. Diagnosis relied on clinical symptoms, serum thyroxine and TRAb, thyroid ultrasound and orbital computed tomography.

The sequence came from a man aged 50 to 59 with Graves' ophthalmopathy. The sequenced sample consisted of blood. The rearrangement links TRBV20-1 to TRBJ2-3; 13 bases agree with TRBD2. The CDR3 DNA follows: TGCAGTGCTAGAGATGAACTAGCGGGAGGGCCGGTGGGAGATACGCAGTATTTT. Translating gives CSARDELAGGPVGDTQYF.